The 24 T cell receptor beta chains below were found in one sample sequenced in a study of blood T cell repertoires in COVID-19. TCRdb's copy holds only in-frame clones and misses some; the assay was immunoSEQ multiplex PCR. Among a few hundred thousand clones listed, approximately 84% were seen once. The sequenced sample was peripheral blood. All receptors come from a human donor in a cohort sampled during active COVID-19.

V usage is TRBV9 and J usage is TRBJ2-3; D possibly corresponds to TRBD1 (6 bases). V was pared by 5 bases and J by 5 bases, with 9 bases between. The germline V gene encodes CDR1 SGDLS and CDR2 YYNGEE. There are 12 residues in the CDR3. The CDR3 spells CASSQGKDTQYF. CDR3 nucleotides: TGTGCCAGCAGTCAGGGGAAAGATACGCAGTATTTT.

The chain recombines TRBV5-6 with TRBJ2-6; possibly TRBD1 for D (6 bases). Between the trimmed V and J ends, which lost 4 bases and 0 bases, there was a span of 11 bases. The CDR3 extends over 16 amino acids. Germline loops: CDR1 SGHDT, CDR2 YYEEEE. In nucleotides, the CDR3 is TGTGCCAGCAGCCCAACCAGGGGCTCTGGGGCCAACGTCCTGACTTTC. It translates to CASSPTRGSGANVLTF. The entire variable domain, with the rest obtained from reference TRBV5-6 and TRBJ2-6, is as follows: DAGVTQSPTHLIKTRGQQVTLRCSPKSGHDTVSWYQQALGQGPQFIFQYYEEEERQRGNFPDRFSGHQFPNYSSELNVNALLLGDSALYLCASSPTRGSGANVLTFGAGSRLTVL.

Only a few counts were recorded for this clone. The CDR3 is CASSIRAGEQFF. CDR3 nucleotides: TGTGCCAGCAGCATACGGGCAGGGGAGCAGTTCTTC. The rearrangement links TRBV7-2 to TRBJ2-1; D is possibly TRBD1 (5 bases). V was clipped by 5 bases and J by 10 bases, with 12 bases between them. The CDR3 has 12 residues. Germline CDR1 and CDR2: SGHTA and FQGNSA.

The V call is TRBV4-2, the J call TRBJ2-3; 10 nucleotides agree with TRBD2. Germline V gives CDR1 LGHNA, CDR2 YNFKEQ. Unmatched junction bases numbered 7, after V lost 0 bases and J lost 4 bases. CDR3 size: 17 residues. CDR3 in amino acids: CASSQEGLAGEADTQYF. In DNA form, the CDR3 reads TGTGCCAGCAGCCAAGAAGGGCTAGCGGGAGAAGCAGATACGCAGTATTTT.

The chain carries TRBV4-3 and TRBJ2-1, with 11 bases aligning to TRBD1. The V segment lost 4 bases and the J segment 3 bases; nucleotides outside the gene matches: 8. The CDR3 is 17 amino acids. In germline, CDR1 is LGHNA, CDR2 YSLEER. CDR3 in amino acids: CASSLLGQGAFYNEQFF. For the CDR3, the DNA is TGCGCCAGCAGCCTCCTAGGACAGGGGGCTTTCTACAATGAGCAGTTCTTC.

The V gene is TRBV5-4, the J gene TRBJ1-2; 11 nucleotides align to TRBD1. The V and J ends lost 0 bases and 4 bases, in that order; junction bases with no gene match: 8. Germline CDR1 and CDR2: SGHNT and YYREEE (reference sequence). CDR3 size: 17 residues. In DNA form, the CDR3 reads TGTGCCAGCAGCTTGGCGGGGGGACAGGGGGGAAGCTATGGCTACACCTTC. Protein: CASSLAGGQGGSYGYTF.

V is TRBV18 and J is TRBJ2-5; TRBD2 aligns across 11 bases. From germline, CDR1 is KGHSH and CDR2 LQKENI. There are 15 residues in the CDR3. After removal of 4 bases from V and 1 base from J, the junction contained 2 bases not matched to a gene. The CDR3 is CASSLAGGPQETQYF. The CDR3, as DNA: TGTGCCAGCTCACTAGCGGGAGGGCCCCAAGAGACCCAGTACTTC.

This clone appeared a few times. CDR3 sequence (DNA): TGCGCCAGCAGCCAAGATTTCCGCAGGGTGAGCAATCAGCCCCAGCATTTT. This sequence encodes CASSQDFRRVSNQPQHF. The chain uses TRBV4-1 and TRBJ1-5; a possible D gene is TRBD1 (5 bases). The length of the CDR3 is 17 residues. Germline V gene sequence: CDR1 MGHRA, CDR2 YSYEKL. Trimming took off 0 bases at V and 1 base at J, with 13 bases between the two ends.

This chain joins TRBV10-2 and TRBJ2-5; 8 bases align to TRBD1. This CDR3 comprises 15 residues. From germline, CDR1 is WSHSY and CDR2 SAAADI. After removal of 3 bases from V and 4 bases from J, the junction contained 7 bases not matched to a gene. CDR3 residues: CASSDSGRGLETQYF. CDR3 sequence (DNA): TGCGCCAGCAGTGACTCCGGCAGGGGGCTAGAGACCCAGTACTTC.

The chain joins TRBV5-6 to TRBJ2-3; 12 positions match TRBD2. The trim removed 4 bases at V and 1 base at J, leaving 7 bases unmatched. The CDR3 length is 17 residues. CDR1 and CDR2 from the germline V gene are SGHDT and YYEEEE. For the CDR3, the DNA is TGTGCCAGCAGCGTAATACTAGCGGGGGGACGCACAGATACGCAGTATTTT. This sequence encodes CASSVILAGGRTDTQYF.

In its sample, this clone was seen many times. This rearrangement joins TRBV11-2 to TRBJ2-5, with D perhaps matching TRBD2 (5 bases). The germline V gene encodes CDR1 SGHAT and CDR2 FQNNGV. The CDR3 contains 17 residues. The ends were cut back, 0 bases at V and 5 bases at J, with 19 bases in the middle. The CDR3 coding sequence is TGTGCCAGCAGCTTAGACAACTCTAGCCCCCGAAGGGAGACCCAGTACTTC. This gives the protein CASSLDNSSPRRETQYF.

This chain connects TRBV5-4 to TRBJ2-7; possible D gene TRBD1, 6 bases. V dropped 3 bases and J dropped 4 bases, with 20 bases sitting between them. Germline loops: CDR1 SGHNT, CDR2 YYREEE (reference sequence). The CDR3 is 16 amino acids. The CDR3 is CASSYNPWTAQYEQYF. The CDR3, as DNA: TGTGCCAGCAGCTACAATCCCTGGACAGCTCAATACGAGCAGTACTTC.

V usage is TRBV6-5 and J usage is TRBJ1-6; D is possibly TRBD1 (6 bases). CDR3 length: 14 residues. Germline-derived CDR1 and CDR2 are MNHEY and SVGAGI. V lost 6 bases, J lost 9 bases, and 15 bases lay in between. CDR3 amino acids: CASSFRGSSSPLHF. CDR3 bases: TGTGCCAGCAGCTTTAGGGGGAGCAGTTCACCCCTCCACTTT.

The V and J genes are TRBV15 and TRBJ2-7; tentatively, D is TRBD1 (6 bases). The CDR3 consists of 17 residues. Trimming pared 2 bases from V and 2 bases from J, leaving 19 bases between. Germline CDR1 LNHNV, CDR2 YYDKDF (reference sequence). Here the CDR3 DNA reads TGTGCCACCAGCAGAACGGATACAGGGTGGGGGCCCTACGAGCAGTACTTC. Its protein product is CATSRTDTGWGPYEQYF.

The V call is TRBV5-1, the J call TRBJ1-3, with TRBD1 matching over 7 bases. The length of the CDR3 is 15 residues. Germline CDR1 and CDR2: SGHRS and YFSETQ. The J segment lost 2 bases and the V segment lost 0 bases, leaving 2 bases of the junction unmatched. This CDR3 is CASSLGQGTGNTIYF. The CDR3 DNA reads TGCGCCAGCAGCTTGGGACAGGGAACTGGAAACACCATATATTTT.

The V and J genes are TRBV9 and TRBJ1-3, with D possibly matching TRBD1 (6 bases). V was shortened by 4 bases and J by 0 bases, with 11 bases between the two germline ends. CDR3 length: 15 amino acids. Germline V lookup: CDR1 SGDLS, CDR2 YYNGEE. CDR3 DNA: TGTGCCAGCAGCCCTCCAGGGGTCTCTGGAAACACCATATATTTT. As protein: CASSPPGVSGNTIYF.

The chain combines TRBV10-3 with TRBJ1-6; D is ambiguous. Trimming pared 4 bases from V and 10 bases from J, leaving 14 bases between. Germline V gene lookup returns CDR1 ENHRY and CDR2 SYGVKD. The CDR3 runs 14 residues. CDR3 DNA sequence: TGTGCCATCAGTGGAATGGCCTTTGCCTCACCCCTCCACTTT. It codes for CAISGMAFASPLHF.

This clone was recorded many times. V is TRBV15 and J is TRBJ1-1, with D tentatively TRBD1 (5 bases). This CDR3 is built from 15 residues. Deletions cut 6 bases from V and 4 bases from J, with 18 bases between. In germline, CDR1 is LNHNV, CDR2 YYDKDF (reference sequence). Here the CDR3 DNA reads TGTGCCACCAGTTGGGGTGGTAGGGGTGGCACTGAAGCTTTCTTT. This encodes CATSWGGRGGTEAFF.

V and J are TRBV28 and TRBJ1-2; 8 bases line up with TRBD1. The CDR3 length is 15 residues. From germline, CDR1 is MDHEN and CDR2 SYDVKM. The ends lost 3 bases at V and 5 bases at J; junction bases unmatched: 8. CDR3 amino acids: CASSFRDRPLYGYTF. The CDR3 nucleotides read TGTGCCAGCAGTTTTCGGGACAGGCCGCTTTATGGCTACACCTTC.

This clone turned up a few times. The chain has TRBV5-1 and TRBJ1-1; possibly TRBD1 for D (6 bases). Per the germline V gene, CDR1 is SGHRS and CDR2 is YFSETQ. The CDR3 is made up of 14 amino acids. The V gene lost 2 bases and the J gene lost 1 base, with 9 bases spanning the gap. CDR3 sequence: CASSLTTGNTEAFF. The CDR3 DNA is TGCGCCAGCAGCTTAACGACAGGGAACACTGAAGCTTTCTTT.

V usage is TRBV24-1 and J usage is TRBJ2-1; D perhaps matches TRBD1 (7 bases). Germline lookup yields CDR1 KGHDR and CDR2 SFDVKD. The CDR3 is 16 residues long. V lost 1 base and J lost 2, with 11 bases in between. CDR3 loop: CATSDLGRGAYNEQFF. As DNA, the CDR3 is TGTGCCACCAGTGATTTAGGCAGGGGGGCCTACAATGAGCAGTTCTTC.

The chain links TRBV2 to TRBJ2-5, with D tentatively TRBD2 (6 bases). There are 13 residues in the CDR3. Germline V gene data show CDR1 as SNHLY and CDR2 as FYNNEI. Here the CDR3 reads CASKRVGQETQYF. DNA for the CDR3: TGTGCGTCGAAGCGGGTTGGCCAAGAGACCCAGTACTTC.

The V call is TRBV5-1, the J call TRBJ2-5; D is perhaps TRBD1 (5 bases). CDR1 is SGHRS and CDR2 is YFSETQ in the germline V gene. The CDR3 has 15 amino acids. The germline V and J ends were trimmed by 4 bases and 5 bases, with 18 bases remaining between them. This CDR3 reads CASSPLLGPEETQYF. The CDR3 nucleotides read TGCGCCAGCAGCCCGCTGTTGGGGCCAGAGGAGACCCAGTACTTC.

This clone was detected only once. V usage is TRBV11-3 and J usage is TRBJ1-3; D is ambiguous. With 4 bases removed from V and 0 bases from J, the gap between germline ends came to 7 bases. Germline V gene lookup returns CDR1 SGHNT and CDR2 YENEEA. The CDR3 length is 14 residues. CDR3 nucleotides: TGTGCCAGCAGCTCGAGTAACTCTGGAAACACCATATATTTT. Translation: CASSSSNSGNTIYF.